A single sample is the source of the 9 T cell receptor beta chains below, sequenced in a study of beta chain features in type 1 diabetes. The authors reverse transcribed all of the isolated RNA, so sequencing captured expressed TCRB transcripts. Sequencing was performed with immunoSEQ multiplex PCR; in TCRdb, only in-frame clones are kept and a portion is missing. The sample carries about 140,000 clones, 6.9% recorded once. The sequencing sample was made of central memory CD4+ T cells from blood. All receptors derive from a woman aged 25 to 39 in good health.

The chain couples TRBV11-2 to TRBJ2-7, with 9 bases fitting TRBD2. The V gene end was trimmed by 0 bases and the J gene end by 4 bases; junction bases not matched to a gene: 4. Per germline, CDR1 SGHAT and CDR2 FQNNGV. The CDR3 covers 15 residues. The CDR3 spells CASSLEAGGPYEQYF. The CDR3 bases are TGTGCCAGCAGCTTAGAGGCGGGAGGGCCGTACGAGCAGTACTTC.

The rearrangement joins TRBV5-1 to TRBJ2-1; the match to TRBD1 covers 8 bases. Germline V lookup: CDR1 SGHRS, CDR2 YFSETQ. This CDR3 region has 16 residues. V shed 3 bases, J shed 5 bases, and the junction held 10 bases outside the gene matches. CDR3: CASSSLTGGGHNEQFF. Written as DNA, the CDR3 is TGCGCCAGCAGCTCGTTAACAGGGGGTGGACACAATGAGCAGTTCTTC.

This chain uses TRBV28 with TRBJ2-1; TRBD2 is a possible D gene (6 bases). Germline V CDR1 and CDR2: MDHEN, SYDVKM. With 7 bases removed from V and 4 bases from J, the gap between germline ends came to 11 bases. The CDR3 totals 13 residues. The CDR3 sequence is CASNLAKYNEQFF. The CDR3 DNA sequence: TGTGCCAGCAACCTAGCGAAATACAATGAGCAGTTCTTC.

This CDR3 is CAIRDGTGNTEAFF. The CDR3 DNA sequence: TGTGCCATCAGGGATGGGACAGGCAACACTGAAGCTTTCTTT. V gene TRBV10-3 combines with J gene TRBJ1-1, with 8 bases aligning to TRBD1. From germline, CDR1 is ENHRY and CDR2 SYGVKD. V lost 6 bases and J lost 2; bases outside the gene matches: 5. The CDR3 is 14 residues long.

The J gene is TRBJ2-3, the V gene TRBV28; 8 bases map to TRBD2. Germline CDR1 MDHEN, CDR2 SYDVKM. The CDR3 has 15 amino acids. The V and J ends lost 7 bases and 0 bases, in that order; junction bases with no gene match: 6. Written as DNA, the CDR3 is TGTGCCAGCAACGAACTAGCGGAGAGCACAGATACGCAGTATTTT. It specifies CASNELAESTDTQYF.

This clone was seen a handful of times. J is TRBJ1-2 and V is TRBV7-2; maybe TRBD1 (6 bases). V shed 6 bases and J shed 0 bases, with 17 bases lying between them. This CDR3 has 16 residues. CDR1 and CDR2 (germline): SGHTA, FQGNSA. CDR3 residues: CASSHMPGHSNYGYTF. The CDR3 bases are TGTGCCAGCAGTCATATGCCGGGACACTCTAACTATGGCTACACCTTC.

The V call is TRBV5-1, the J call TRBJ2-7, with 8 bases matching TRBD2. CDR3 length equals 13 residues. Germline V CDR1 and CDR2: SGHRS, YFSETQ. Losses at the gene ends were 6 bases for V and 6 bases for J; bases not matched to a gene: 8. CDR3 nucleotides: TGCGCCAGCACCGGGGGGGGGCAGATCGAGCAGTACTTC. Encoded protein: CASTGGGQIEQYF.

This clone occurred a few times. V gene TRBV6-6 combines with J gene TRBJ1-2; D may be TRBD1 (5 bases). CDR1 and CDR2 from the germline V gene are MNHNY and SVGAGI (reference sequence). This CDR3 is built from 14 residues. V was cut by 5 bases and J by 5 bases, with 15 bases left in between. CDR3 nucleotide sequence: TGTGCCAGCAGTCAAGGGGCTTTTGGGTATGGCTACACCTTC. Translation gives CASSQGAFGYGYTF.

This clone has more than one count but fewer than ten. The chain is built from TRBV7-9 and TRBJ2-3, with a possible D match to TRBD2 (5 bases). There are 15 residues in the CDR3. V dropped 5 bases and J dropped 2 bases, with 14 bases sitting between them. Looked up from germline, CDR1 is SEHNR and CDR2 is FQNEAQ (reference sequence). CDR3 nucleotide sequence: TGTGCCAGCAGCCAGAGGGCCGGGAACACAGATACGCAGTATTTT. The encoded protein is CASSQRAGNTDTQYF.